A selection of T cell receptor beta chains follows, all from one sample in a study of cytomegalovirus exposure and HLA in healthy donors. Here immunoSEQ multiplex PCR was the method, and the copy in TCRdb shows in-frame clones only, minus some. The profile shows 110,000 or so clones, about 87% of them singletons. Sample: PBMCs. The receptor set was obtained from a young man in good health and CMV-seronegative. The CDR3 runs from the conserved cysteine through the conserved F or W. Fields, in order: clone size, V gene, J gene, D gene, CDR3 DNA, CDR3 protein. D genes are given only for firm matches. For some rows the clone size is stated as once, few or many, or as a class when expanded; others skip it.

size: .
V: TRBV19
J: TRBJ2-1
D: TRBD1
DNA: TGTGCCAGTAGTGGAACAGGGGGCAGTGCTGAGCAGTTCTTC
CDR3: CASSGTGGSAEQFF

size: few
V: TRBV4-2
J: TRBJ2-7
D: TRBD2
DNA: TGTGCCAGCAGCCAGACTAGCGGGAGCTTCTACGAGCAGTACTTC
CDR3: CASSQTSGSFYEQYF

size: .
V: TRBV28
J: TRBJ2-3
D: TRBD2
DNA: TGTGCCAGCAACGTCCGGGAGGGAGGCACAGATACGCAGTATTTT
CDR3: CASNVREGGTDTQYF

size: .
V: TRBV5-1
J: TRBJ2-1
D: TRBD2
DNA: TGCGCCAGCAGCTTGACGGTACGGGAGGGGACCTACAATGAGCAGTTCTTC
CDR3: CASSLTVREGTYNEQFF

size: .
V: TRBV5-1
J: TRBJ2-2
D: .
DNA: TGCGCCAGCAGCTCGACAGGTGGGGACACCGGGGAGCTGTTTTTT
CDR3: CASSSTGGDTGELFF

size: .
V: TRBV27
J: TRBJ2-7
D: TRBD2
DNA: TGTGCCAGCCAATCAGCGGGAGGTTTGCACGAGCAGTACTTC
CDR3: CASQSAGGLHEQYF

size: .
V: TRBV6-1
J: TRBJ2-5
D: TRBD2
DNA: TGTGCCATCCGGGGAGCGGGAGGGAGAGAGACCCAGTACTTC
CDR3: CAIRGAGGRETQYF

size: .
V: TRBV4-3
J: TRBJ2-1
D: TRBD1
DNA: TGCGCCAGCAGCCAGTTTGACAGGGGAAACAATGAGCAGTTCTTC
CDR3: CASSQFDRGNNEQFF

size: once
V: TRBV28
J: TRBJ1-2
D: .
DNA: TGTGCCAGCAGTCCCGGGGGGGGCAACTATGGCTACACCTTC
CDR3: CASSPGGGNYGYTF

size: once
V: TRBV19
J: TRBJ2-3
D: TRBD2
DNA: TGTGCCAGTAGTATGGTTAGCGGGAGGGCCACAGATACGCAGTATTTT
CDR3: CASSMVSGRATDTQYF

size: .
V: TRBV6-6
J: TRBJ1-1
D: TRBD1
DNA: TGTGCCAGCAGTTACGGGCCAGGGGGCAAAGAAGCTTTCTTT
CDR3: CASSYGPGGKEAFF

size: .
V: TRBV2
J: TRBJ2-7
D: TRBD2
DNA: TGTGCCTCCCAGACTAGCGGGAGCTACGAGCAGTACTTC
CDR3: CASQTSGSYEQYF

size: .
V: TRBV2
J: TRBJ2-1
D: TRBD2
DNA: TGTGCCAGCAGTGAACTCTCGGGACTAGCGGGCTACAATGAGCAGTTCTTC
CDR3: CASSELSGLAGYNEQFF

size: .
V: TRBV29-1
J: TRBJ2-7
D: .
DNA: TGCAGCGTTGAAGTGACAGCCTACGAGCAGTACTTC
CDR3: CSVEVTAYEQYF

size: .
V: TRBV10-3
J: TRBJ2-7
D: TRBD2
DNA: TGTGCCATCAGTGAGCCTCCGGGACTAGCTGGCTACGAGCAGTACTTC
CDR3: CAISEPPGLAGYEQYF

size: .
V: TRBV2
J: TRBJ1-1
D: .
DNA: TGTGCCAGCAGTGATCAGGGTTATACTGAAGCTTTCTTT
CDR3: CASSDQGYTEAFF

size: .
V: TRBV19
J: TRBJ2-3
D: .
DNA: TGTGCCAGTAGTATTTCGGTAGTCGGCACAGATACGCAGTATTTT
CDR3: CASSISVVGTDTQYF

size: .
V: TRBV11-2
J: TRBJ1-2
D: .
DNA: TGTGCCAGCAGCTTCCAGGGGTTCGATGGCTACACCTTC
CDR3: CASSFQGFDGYTF

size: .
V: TRBV5-4
J: TRBJ2-3
D: .
DNA: TGTGCCAGCAGCCCCACACCAGATACGCAGTATTTT
CDR3: CASSPTPDTQYF

size: .
V: TRBV4-2
J: TRBJ2-2
D: .
DNA: TGTGCCAGCAGCCAAGATAAACTCTTTATCATCCCCGGGGAGCTGTTTTTT
CDR3: CASSQDKLFIIPGELFF

size: .
V: TRBV15
J: TRBJ1-5
D: .
DNA: TGTGCCACCAGCGGACAGTATAGCAATCAGCCCCAGCATTTT
CDR3: CATSGQYSNQPQHF

size: once
V: TRBV28
J: TRBJ2-7
D: TRBD1
DNA: TGTGCCAGCAGTTTACCCGACAGGGCTGGCTACGAGCAGTACTTC
CDR3: CASSLPDRAGYEQYF

size: .
V: TRBV28
J: TRBJ2-1
D: TRBD2
DNA: TGTGCCAGCAGAAACGTTGTATCCGGGACTAGCGGGATCCGGGAGGGCTATGAGCAGTTCTTC
CDR3: CASRNVVSGTSGIREGYEQFF

size: .
V: TRBV5-6
J: TRBJ1-1
D: .
DNA: TGTGCCAGCAGCTTGAGGGGTTACACTGAAGCTTTCTTT
CDR3: CASSLRGYTEAFF

size: .
V: TRBV2
J: TRBJ2-1
D: .
DNA: TGTGCCAGCAGAACGGAGGCTAGCGTCTACAATGAGCAGTTCTTC
CDR3: CASRTEASVYNEQFF

size: .
V: TRBV6-5
J: TRBJ2-7
D: .
DNA: TGTGCCAGCAGTTACGGGACAACCTACGAGCAGTACTTC
CDR3: CASSYGTTYEQYF

size: once
V: TRBV30
J: TRBJ1-5
D: .
DNA: TGTGCCTGGAGTAGAGGGTTGAGTAATCAGCCCCAGCATTTT
CDR3: CAWSRGLSNQPQHF

size: .
V: TRBV6-1
J: TRBJ2-5
D: TRBD2
DNA: TGTGCCAGCAAATCGACTAGCTGGGTAGAGACCCAGTACTTC
CDR3: CASKSTSWVETQYF

size: .
V: TRBV18
J: TRBJ1-1
D: .
DNA: TGTGCCAGCTCACCACGAAAAGGGGCTTCGAACATGAACACTGAAGCTTTCTTT
CDR3: CASSPRKGASNMNTEAFF

size: .
V: TRBV15
J: TRBJ2-1
D: .
DNA: TGTGCCACCAGCAGATCCAAGACTACGTACAATGAGCAGTTCTTC
CDR3: CATSRSKTTYNEQFF

size: .
V: TRBV5-1
J: TRBJ2-7
D: TRBD2
DNA: TGCGCCAGCAGCTTCAAGCGGGATATCACCTACGAGCAGTACTTC
CDR3: CASSFKRDITYEQYF

size: .
V: TRBV27
J: TRBJ2-2
D: TRBD2
DNA: TGTGCCAGCAGTTTATCACTAGCGGGAGGAGGGACCGGGGAGCTGTTTTTT
CDR3: CASSLSLAGGGTGELFF

size: .
V: TRBV6-1
J: TRBJ1-3
D: .
DNA: TGTGCCAGCAGTGAGGGGAACAGGGTCGGCTCTGGAAACACCATATATTTT
CDR3: CASSEGNRVGSGNTIYF

size: once
V: TRBV28
J: TRBJ1-1
D: .
DNA: TGTGCCAGCAGCCGTGAAGCCTTAAAAGCTTTCTTT
CDR3: CASSREALKAFF

size: few
V: TRBV28
J: TRBJ1-4
D: .
DNA: TGTGCCAGCAGAGATACCCACAGGTTCTCGGATGAAAAACTGTTTTTT
CDR3: CASRDTHRFSDEKLFF

size: .
V: TRBV19
J: TRBJ1-4
D: TRBD1
DNA: TGTGCCAGTAGCCATTATGGTCGGACAGGGACTGAAAAACTGTTTTTT
CDR3: CASSHYGRTGTEKLFF

size: few
V: TRBV4-1
J: TRBJ1-4
D: .
DNA: TGCGCCAGCAGCCCAGCTACACAGGGAGAGGAAAAACTGTTTTTT
CDR3: CASSPATQGEEKLFF

size: .
V: TRBV19
J: TRBJ1-2
D: .
DNA: TGTGCCAGTAGTATAGAGGGCAGAACCTACACCTTC
CDR3: CASSIEGRTYTF

size: .
V: TRBV15
J: TRBJ1-2
D: .
DNA: TGTGCCACCAGTCCATCCTCGGACAGATTCTATGGCTACACCTTC
CDR3: CATSPSSDRFYGYTF

size: .
V: TRBV27
J: TRBJ1-4
D: .
DNA: TGTGCCAGCAGTTTATCGAGAGGGTCCAATGAAAAACTGTTTTTT
CDR3: CASSLSRGSNEKLFF